Sequencing of this T cell receptor beta chain was carried out in a study of T-cell memory formation after mild COVID-19. Study-level background: Largely donor-specific sequence clusters came from two donors.

Sample barcodes and UMIs were carried by the TCR alpha and TCR beta cDNA libraries that 5'RACE generated with constant-segment primers. TCRdb reprocessed the 5' RACE reads with MiXCR, giving one entry per CDR3 protein. The sample holds around 390,000 distinct CDR3 sequences; approximately 15% are singletons and the top ten take around a fifth. CDR1 is LGHNA, CDR2 YNFKEQ, per germline. CDR3 length: 16 amino acids. The V and J ends lost 4 bases and 0 bases respectively, with 13 bases between them. Worth noting for this clonotype: Its antigen is as yet unknown.

Findings and caveats of the study: A second wave of clones peaked on day 37, and their SARS-CoV-2 specificity went unconfirmed.

The source is a man aged 18 to 30 who had mild COVID-19 (a few samples of this study predate the infection). Cell type and time point are not known. Sequencing was performed on PBMCs or a T cell subset sorted from them (not recorded which). V usage is TRBV4-2 and J usage is TRBJ2-1, with D possibly TRBD2 on 6 matching bases. Written as DNA, the CDR3 is TGTGCCAGCAGCCCGAGCGACGGGAGCTCCTACAATGAGCAGTTCTTC. Translation gives CASSPSDGSSYNEQFF.